One sample yielded the 26 T cell receptor beta chains listed below, sequenced in a study of Graves' ophthalmopathy and Graves' hyperthyroidism. RNA transcripts served as template for amplifying TCR beta CDR3 sequences. Investigators did first-round RT-PCR with HTBI primers, then second-round multiplex PCR. TCRdb re-called the multiplex PCR reads with MiXCR, one entry per CDR3 protein. Of tens of thousands of distinct CDR3 sequences listed, under 65% are singletons. The sample was peripheral blood. The receptors originated from an adult man with Graves' ophthalmopathy.

On this clonotype: The conserved final phenylalanine or tryptophan is absent from the CDR3, which likely points to a read error. This chain uses TRBV20-1 with TRBJ2-1; 15 bases match TRBD2. After removal of 3 bases from V and 8 bases from J, the junction contained 8 bases not matched to a gene. This CDR3 contains 16 residues. Germline CDR1 and CDR2: DFQATT and SNEGSKA (reference sequence). The CDR3 protein is CSARGLAGGAPDEQFL. The CDR3 coding sequence is TGCAGTGCTAGGGGACTAGCGGGGGGCGCACCAGATGAGCAGTTCCTC.

The genes are TRBV12-3 or TRBV12-4 and TRBJ2-7, with D tentatively TRBD2 (5 bases). This CDR3 is 15 amino acids long. V lost 8 bases and J 2 bases, leaving 19 bases between the germline ends. CDR3 in DNA: TGTGCCAGCGGGAACTTGGCTAGCAATGCCTACGAGCAGTACTTC. It is translated as CASGNLASNAYEQYF.

The chain has TRBV24-1 and TRBJ2-1, with TRBD2 matching 11 bases. Looked up from germline, CDR1 is KGHDR and CDR2 is SFDVKD. This CDR3 is 14 amino acids long. V lost 5 bases, J lost 7 bases, and 3 bases stayed unmatched. The CDR3 spells CATSAPSGRNEQFF. The CDR3 nucleotides read TGTGCCACCAGTGCGCCTAGCGGGAGGAATGAGCAGTTCTTC.

This sequence joins TRBV7-9 and TRBJ2-5, with 16 positions matching TRBD2. The germline gives CDR1 SEHNR, CDR2 FQNEAQ (reference sequence). This CDR3 contains 17 residues. The V and J ends lost 4 bases and 5 bases, in that order; junction bases with no gene match: 7. The CDR3 loop reads CASSSGLAGGPRETQYF. CDR3 sequence (DNA): TGTGCCAGCAGCTCGGGACTAGCGGGAGGGCCACGGGAGACCCAGTACTTC.

This clonotype was observed many times. The chain combines TRBV7-2 with TRBJ2-4, with D possibly being TRBD1 (8 bases). This CDR3 is 15 amino acids long. CDR1 SGHTA and CDR2 FQGNSA come from the germline V gene. Deletions cut 2 bases from V and 5 bases from J, with 13 bases between. The CDR3 DNA sequence: TGTGCCAGCAGCTTAACAGGGGGGGGGGAAAACATTCAGTACTTC. Translation gives CASSLTGGGENIQYF.

This clonotype was counted a few times. The rearrangement uses TRBV15 and TRBJ2-5; 7 bases agree with TRBD2. This CDR3 region has 19 residues. CDR1 LNHNV and CDR2 YYDKDF come from the germline V gene (reference sequence). V shed 0 bases and J 4 bases; nucleotides not matched to a gene: 17. This CDR3 is CATSRDVGDPNLAGETQYF. In DNA form, the CDR3 reads TGTGCCACCAGCAGAGATGTCGGGGATCCCAACTTAGCGGGAGAGACCCAGTACTTC.

This clonotype occurred many times. The chain is built from TRBV5-1 and TRBJ2-1; D is unclear. Trimming shortened V by 4 bases and J by 6 bases, and 8 bases separated the two germline ends. In germline, CDR1 is SGHRS, CDR2 YFSETQ. The CDR3 runs 12 residues. The CDR3 coding sequence is TGCGCCAGCAGCCCCTTCGGCAATGAGCAGTTCTTC. This translates into CASSPFGNEQFF.

At least ten counts were recorded for this clonotype. This may stem from a read error, because a much larger clone lies one nucleotide away. The chain combines TRBV20-1 with TRBJ2-5; the match to TRBD1 covers 9 bases. The germline CDR1 and CDR2 sequences are DFQATT and SNEGSKA (reference sequence). The CDR3 spans 14 residues. CDR3 nucleotide sequence: TGCGGTGCTAGAGCTACAGGGGGCCGTGAGACCCAGTACTTC. Translated, it gives CGARATGGRETQYF.

The rearrangement uses TRBV9 and TRBJ1-2; D perhaps matches TRBD1 (5 bases). Germline CDR1 reads SGDLS; CDR2 reads YYNGEE. Trimming pared 3 bases from V and 8 bases from J, leaving 5 bases between. This CDR3 has 10 residues. Here the CDR3 reads CASSGGGYTF. CDR3 DNA: TGTGCCAGCAGCGGGGGCGGCTACACCTTC.

This clonotype occurred many times. The J gene is TRBJ1-3, the V gene TRBV20-1; perhaps TRBD1 as D (5 bases). This CDR3 contains 18 residues. V gave up 0 bases and J gave up 1 base, with 19 bases separating them. The germline V gene has CDR1 DFQATT and CDR2 SNEGSKA (reference sequence). CDR3: CSARDLRGTLLSGNTIYF. The CDR3 DNA reads TGCAGTGCTAGAGATCTGAGGGGAACACTACTATCTGGAAACACCATATATTTT.

This clonotype was found many times. V usage is TRBV6-4 and J usage is TRBJ1-1, with TRBD1 matching over 8 bases. The CDR3 is 14 residues long. Germline values: CDR1 MRHNA, CDR2 SNTAGT. The V segment lost 6 bases and the J segment 10 bases; nucleotides outside the gene matches: 13. DNA of the CDR3: TGTGCCAGCAGCCCGGGACAGGAAGGCGCTCGAGCTTTCTTT. Its protein is CASSPGQEGARAFF.

The table lists this clonotype with many counts. The chain is built from TRBV5-1 and TRBJ1-6; weak D call: TRBD1 (5 bases). The CDR3 spans 14 residues. The germline V gene has CDR1 SGHRS and CDR2 YFSETQ. Trimming pared 0 bases from V and 4 bases from J, leaving 5 bases between. The CDR3 spells CASSLAGYNSPLHF. Written as DNA, the CDR3 is TGCGCCAGCAGCTTGGCAGGGTATAATTCACCCCTCCACTTT.

This chain joins TRBV7-2 and TRBJ2-1; 7 bases agree with TRBD2. Germline assignment: CDR1 SGHTA and CDR2 FQGNSA. CDR3 size: 16 residues. J gave up 3 bases and V 5 bases, and 10 bases lay outside the gene matches. In nucleotides, the CDR3 is TGTGCCAGCAGCATGGGACTAACGGGATTCTACAATGAGCAGTTCTTC. Its translation is CASSMGLTGFYNEQFF.

J is TRBJ1-1 and V is TRBV10-1; D unclear. The V gene's germline CDR1 is WNHNN and CDR2 SYGVQD (reference sequence). The CDR3 runs to 14 residues. Trimming stripped 3 bases from V and 6 bases from J, with 14 bases between. The CDR3 loop reads CASSEKPFIAEAFF. For the CDR3, the DNA is TGCGCCAGCAGTGAAAAGCCTTTCATTGCTGAAGCTTTCTTT.

The chain is built from TRBV6-1 and TRBJ2-5; 11 bases agree with TRBD1. With V trimmed by 6 bases and J by 2 bases, 5 bases remained unmatched. The germline CDR1 and CDR2 sequences are MNHNS and SASEGT. This CDR3 is built from 15 residues. The CDR3, as DNA: TGTGCCAGCAGCCGGGGGGACAGGGGGCAAGAGACCCAGTACTTC. Translating it yields CASSRGDRGQETQYF.

This clonotype was observed once. J is TRBJ1-1 and V is TRBV19, with 9 bases aligning to TRBD1. Germline loops: CDR1 LNHDA, CDR2 SQIVND (reference sequence). The trim removed 7 bases at V and 5 bases at J, leaving 5 bases unmatched. CDR3 length equals 13 residues. CDR3 sequence reads: CASKRTGETEAFF. The CDR3 DNA is TGTGCCAGTAAAAGGACAGGGGAAACTGAAGCTTTCTTT.

This clonotype is judged medium-sized. The chain is built from TRBV10-1 and TRBJ2-1; possibly TRBD1 or TRBD2 for D (6 bases each). The V and J ends lost 3 bases and 7 bases respectively, with 7 bases between them. CDR3 size: 12 residues. Germline V lookup: CDR1 WNHNN, CDR2 SYGVQD (reference sequence). The CDR3 DNA sequence: TGCGCCAGCAGTGAAGGGGGGAATGAGCAGTTCTTC. As protein: CASSEGGNEQFF.

The rearrangement uses TRBV20-1 and TRBJ2-3, with 9 bases matching TRBD2. The ends lost 0 bases at V and 4 bases at J; junction bases unmatched: 8. The CDR3 spans 16 residues. Looked up from germline, CDR1 is DFQATT and CDR2 is SNEGSKA (reference sequence). The CDR3 spells CSARDGRGRVSDTQYF. CDR3 coding DNA: TGCAGTGCTAGAGATGGGCGCGGGAGGGTATCAGATACGCAGTATTTT.

This clonotype was recorded at least ten times. V usage is TRBV20-1 and J usage is TRBJ2-3; 7 nucleotides match TRBD2. The CDR3 has 15 residues. Unmatched junction bases numbered 10, after V lost 6 bases and J lost 1 base. Germline CDR1 reads DFQATT; CDR2 reads SNEGSKA (reference sequence). CDR3 in DNA: TGCAGTGCCCCCCCATGGGGAGGGGGCACAGATACGCAGTATTTT. As protein: CSAPPWGGGTDTQYF.

The chain is built from TRBV7-2 and TRBJ1-5; D is ambiguous. Trimming removed 3 bases at V and 9 bases at J, with 9 bases between. This CDR3 has 12 amino acids. CDR1 and CDR2 from the germline V gene are SGHTA and FQGNSA. CDR3 region: CASSFPGSPQHF. The CDR3 DNA follows: TGTGCCAGCAGCTTTCCGGGTTCGCCCCAGCATTTT.

Concerning this clonotype itself: Because it lacks the conserved phenylalanine or tryptophan at the end, this CDR3 is likely a read error. The gene calls are TRBV5-1 and TRBJ2-7; D is uncertain. CDR1 and CDR2 (germline): SGHRS, YFSETQ. V lost 2 bases and J 5 bases, leaving 11 bases between the germline ends. The CDR3 totals 13 residues. CDR3 residues: CASSLYFLDEQYC. CDR3 DNA: TGCGCCAGCAGCTTATACTTTTTGGACGAGCAGTACTGC.

V gene TRBV10-3 combines with J gene TRBJ2-3; 10 nucleotides line up with TRBD2. Germline loops: CDR1 ENHRY, CDR2 SYGVKD. The CDR3 covers 13 residues. J was trimmed by 4 bases and V by 11 bases; bases with no gene match: 6. The CDR3 loop is CASHSGRSDTQYF. As DNA, the CDR3 is TGTGCCTCGCATAGCGGGAGGTCAGATACGCAGTATTTT.

This clonotype was seen a handful of times. J is TRBJ1-2 and V is TRBV18, with D uncertain. The germline CDR1 and CDR2 sequences are KGHSH and LQKENI. Trimming removed 2 bases at V and 7 bases at J, with 8 bases between. This CDR3 is built from 12 residues. The DNA of the CDR3 is TGTGCCAGCTCACCAGATGGGGTTGGCTACACCTTC. Its translation: CASSPDGVGYTF.

This clonotype showed up many times. V and J are TRBV5-1 and TRBJ2-3, with a possible D match to TRBD1 (5 bases). This CDR3 comprises 17 residues. Per germline, CDR1 SGHRS and CDR2 YFSETQ. Trimming pared 4 bases from V and 0 bases from J, leaving 18 bases between. This CDR3 is CASSPPLTVRSTDTQYF. For the CDR3, the DNA is TGCGCCAGCAGCCCGCCCTTGACAGTCAGAAGCACAGATACGCAGTATTTT. Drawing the rest from reference TRBV5-1 and TRBJ2-3, the complete variable domain is KAGVTQTPRYLIKTRGQQVTLSCSPISGHRSVSWYQQTPGQGLQFLFEYFSETQRNKGNFPGRFSGRQFSNSRSEMNVSTLELGDSALYLCASSPPLTVRSTDTQYFGPGTRLTVL.

A note on this clonotype: A read error is likely, as this CDR3 ends without the conserved phenylalanine or tryptophan. The V call is TRBV7-9, the J call TRBJ1-1; perhaps TRBD1 as D (5 bases). Germline V gene data show CDR1 as SEHNR and CDR2 as FQNEAQ (reference sequence). The CDR3 spans 15 residues. The CDR3 here is CANSYGSGGGTEAFL. The CDR3 DNA reads TGTGCCAACAGCTACGGAAGTGGGGGGGGCACTGAAGCTTTCCTT.

This clonotype was picked up many times. The gene calls are TRBV20-1 and TRBJ1-5; TRBD1 agrees at 10 bases. Germline V CDR1 and CDR2: DFQATT, SNEGSKA (reference sequence). The CDR3 length is 14 residues. J lost 4 bases, V lost 6 bases, and 6 bases had no gene match. This CDR3 is CSARGQGVNQPQHF. CDR3 nucleotides: TGCAGTGCGCGAGGACAGGGGGTTAATCAGCCCCAGCATTTT.